This T cell receptor beta chain was captured by sequencing in a study of blood T cell repertoires in COVID-19. The overall study: The samples span acute and convalescent COVID-19 from the United States, Italy and Spain. T cells, B-cell-depleted T cells, or PBMCs provided the cDNA or gDNA that served as material.

The CDR3 runs 13 residues. The germline V and J ends were trimmed by 7 bases and 1 base, with 10 bases remaining between them. As processed by the authors: By means of reference gene primer amplification, nucleated cell counts were estimated. Data came from immunoSEQ multiplex PCR; TCRdb stores just in-frame clones and leaves some out. V and J calls plus clone size are reproduced from that table; the DNA served to infer D and trimming. Found here are approximately 150,000 clones, around 85% of them singletons; the top ten hold approximately 9.9%. The V gene is TRBV12-3 or TRBV12-4, the J gene TRBJ1-1; unclear D gene. Sequencing was carried out using peripheral blood. The sequence derives from a man aged 55 to 69 with active or convalescent COVID-19. CDR3 residues: CASTVKPNTEAFF. The CDR3 DNA follows: TGTGCCAGCACCGTAAAGCCGAACACTGAAGCTTTCTTT.